This T cell receptor (beta chain) was captured in a study of PD-L1 blockade in urothelial cancer. Study in general: Patients went on atezolizumab at some point between 2013 and 2015, receiving 1,200 mg intravenously every 3 weeks. Anywhere from 0 to 3 prior chemotherapy regimens had been received by patients.

The time point was: pretreatment peripheral blood. The assay was immunoSEQ multiplex PCR, and TCRdb's table has in-frame clones only and misses some. The profile shows approximately 79,000 clones, around 85% of them singletons. Germline lookup yields CDR1 SNHLY and CDR2 FYNNEI. The ends were cut back, 3 bases at V and 1 base at J, with 6 bases in the middle. The length of the CDR3 is 13 residues. V gene TRBV2 combines with J gene TRBJ1-1; D uncertain. The sequence was collected from a man aged 40-49 years with urothelial cancer. Here the sequenced sample was PBMCs, taken around atezolizumab (anti-PD-L1) treatment. DNA for the CDR3: TGTGCCAGCAGTGAGCGGAAGAACACTGAAGCTTTCTTT. This sequence encodes CASSERKNTEAFF.